The source of this T cell receptor (beta chain) is a study of regulatory T cells in long-lasting Graves disease. Of note for this clonotype: A far larger clone is only one base removed, so a read error is likely.

Time point noted: newly diagnosed GD, antithyroid drugs for less than 3 months. After RNA was extracted from PBMCs, the TCR library was made from it. HTBI primers from iRepertoire and Arm-PCR of CDR3 regions yielded the TCR beta libraries. From the multiplex PCR reads, TCRdb called clonotypes with MiXCR, one entry per CDR3 protein. This sample yields approximately 400,000 distinct CDR3 sequences, of which about 11% are seen a single time; approximately 17% belongs to the top ten. CDR1 is SGHAT and CDR2 is FQNNGV in the germline V gene. The CDR3 is 11 amino acids. This same sample was also part of a study on T cells in Graves' hyperthyroidism and ophthalmopathy.

This specimen was peripheral blood mononuclear cells (PBMCs), taken at new diagnosis, from a patient treated with antithyroid drugs. The chain has TRBV11-2 and TRBJ2-7; D is ambiguous. The sequence came from a woman under 30 with Graves disease. The CDR3 reads CASGLAYEQYF. The CDR3 DNA is TGTGCCAGCGGCTTAGCCTACGAGCAGTACTTC.